Following are 5 T cell receptor beta chains from one sample sequenced in a study of T-cell memory formation after mild COVID-19. TCRdb processed the 5' RACE reads anew with MiXCR; each CDR3 protein has one entry. Here the sample spans 450,000 to 650,000 distinct CDR3 sequences, about 20% being singletons. The sequencing input was PBMCs or a T cell subset sorted from them (not recorded which). The receptors were sampled from an adult woman who had mild COVID-19 (a few samples of this study predate the infection). Cell type and time point are not known.

This clonotype was counted at least ten times. The gene calls are TRBV20-1 and TRBJ2-3; D possibly corresponds to TRBD2 (5 bases). Germline CDR1 and CDR2: DFQATT and SNEGSKA (reference sequence). The CDR3 is made up of 13 amino acids. The ends were cut back, 3 bases at V and 2 bases at J, with 9 bases in the middle. The CDR3 protein is CSASSGSTDTQYF. The CDR3 DNA reads TGCAGTGCTAGCTCGGGATCCACAGATACGCAGTATTTT.

This clonotype was seen a few times. The J gene is TRBJ1-1, the V gene TRBV19, with 8 nucleotides matching TRBD1. V was pared by 9 bases and J by 5 bases, with 5 bases of the junction left unmatched. CDR3 size: 12 residues. In germline, CDR1 is LNHDA, CDR2 SQIVND (reference sequence). CDR3 nucleotide sequence: TGTGCCAGCAAGGACAGGGTAACTGAAGCTTTCTTT. Residues: CASKDRVTEAFF.

V gene TRBV12-3 or TRBV12-4 combines with J gene TRBJ2-1, with 7 nucleotides matching TRBD2. V shed 3 bases, J shed 4 bases, and the junction held 9 bases outside the gene matches. This CDR3 is 16 amino acids long. CDR3 sequence: CASSFYGGGIYNEQFF. CDR3 sequence (DNA): TGTGCCAGCAGTTTTTATGGGGGGGGGATATACAATGAGCAGTTCTTC.

J is TRBJ2-7 and V is TRBV27; maybe TRBD1 (5 bases). CDR1 MNHEY and CDR2 SMNVEV come from the germline V gene (reference sequence). V shed 5 bases and J shed 2 bases, with 10 bases lying between them. The CDR3 has 13 amino acids. CDR3 in DNA: TGTGCCAGCAGTCGCAGACAGACCTACGAGCAGTACTTC. Its protein is CASSRRQTYEQYF.

Only a few counts were recorded for this clonotype. For the CDR3, the DNA is TGTGCCAGCAGCTTAGCGGGGGGGCTATTGGTAGAGCAGTTCTTC. Translation gives CASSLAGGLLVEQFF. The chain carries TRBV7-2 and TRBJ2-1; possibly TRBD2 for D (7 bases). CDR3 length: 15 residues. In germline, CDR1 is SGHTA, CDR2 FQGNSA. Trimming shortened V by 0 bases and J by 10 bases, and 16 bases separated the two germline ends.